One sample yielded the 4 T cell receptor beta chains listed below, sequenced in a study of T cells after yellow fever vaccination. MiXCR, run by TCRdb on the 5' RACE reads, gives a single entry per CDR3 protein. The sample yields just under 600,000 distinct CDR3 sequences, about 13% seen once. This specimen was PBMCs, taken on the day of the yellow fever booster vaccination. These TCRs come from a man aged 30 to 39 who received the YFV17D yellow fever vaccine.

The sample holds a few counts of this clonotype. The chain is built from TRBV19 and TRBJ2-1, with D possibly TRBD2 on 5 matching bases. This CDR3 has 12 residues. The germline V gene has CDR1 LNHDA and CDR2 SQIVND (reference sequence). V was trimmed by 7 bases and J by 9 bases, leaving 13 bases between them. The CDR3 sequence: CASTEEIFEQFF. The CDR3 DNA reads TGTGCCAGTACGGAGGAGATCTTTGAGCAGTTCTTC.

The chain uses TRBV5-5 and TRBJ2-1; the D call may be TRBD1 or TRBD2 (5 bases each). This CDR3 spans 15 amino acids. V was shortened by 2 bases and J by 7 bases, with 16 bases between the two germline ends. CDR1 and CDR2 from the germline V gene are SGHKS and YYEKEE (reference sequence). The CDR3 spells CASSFPGAGGNEQFF. CDR3 coding DNA: TGTGCCAGCAGCTTCCCCGGGGCGGGTGGTAATGAGCAGTTCTTC.

The CDR3 nucleotides are TGTGCCAGCAGCTTGGCCGGGGACGTAGCGATGTACGAGCAGTACTTC. Residues: CASSLAGDVAMYEQYF. V usage is TRBV5-5 and J usage is TRBJ2-7; D is tentatively TRBD1 or TRBD2 (5 bases each). Germline V gene sequence: CDR1 SGHKS, CDR2 YYEKEE (reference sequence). The CDR3 runs to 16 residues. Deletions cut 0 bases from V and 4 bases from J, with 17 bases between.

This clonotype has just a few counts. This chain joins TRBV6-6 and TRBJ2-7; D is perhaps TRBD2 (5 bases). The CDR3 has 13 residues. The germline V gene has CDR1 MNHNY and CDR2 SVGAGI (reference sequence). V shed 5 bases and J shed 1 base, with 9 bases lying between them. CDR3 DNA: TGTGCCAGCAGTAGAGGGATGTCCTACGAGCAGTACTTC. Protein: CASSRGMSYEQYF.